The clone carrying this T cell receptor (beta chain) appeared a single time. These data are taken from a study of blood T cell repertoires in COVID-19. TCRdb's copy holds only in-frame clones and misses some; the assay was immunoSEQ multiplex PCR. Here the sample spans 110,000 to 150,000 clones, 80% to 85% being singletons. The V gene's germline CDR1 is MGHRA and CDR2 YSYEKL. CDR3 length equals 18 residues. Between the trimmed V and J ends, which lost 0 bases and 0 bases, there was a span of 18 bases. The clonotype originates from a human donor in a cohort sampled during active COVID-19. Sequencing used peripheral blood. The rearrangement links TRBV4-1 to TRBJ2-7; D is possibly TRBD1 (6 bases). The CDR3 reads CASSQDFYRVEVSYEQYF. Written as DNA, the CDR3 is TGCGCCAGCAGCCAAGATTTTTACAGGGTCGAAGTCTCCTACGAGCAGTACTTC.